A selection of T cell receptor beta chains follows, all from one sample in a study of T-cell reconstitution after alpha-beta-depleted transplantation in children. TCRdb re-derived calls from the PCR reads in MiXCR, one entry per CDR3 protein. The table records more than 550,000 distinct CDR3 sequences, roughly a tenth of them present only once. The input for sequencing was PBMCs from the stem cell graft donor, taken from the stem cell graft. All receptors derive from a human donor who donated a stem cell graft to a child with acute myeloid leukemia. Each CDR3 is given with its conserved first and last residue. A D gene is named only where the DNA matches it firmly. A clone size is listed for some rows: how often the clone was seen (once, few, many), or a class if it is expanded.

D	V	J	size	DNA	CDR3
TRBD1	TRBV7-8	TRBJ1-6	-	TGTGCCAGCAGCTTCACAACAGGGGGAGGGTCCTATAATTCACCCCTCCACTTT	CASSFTTGGGSYNSPLHF
TRBD2	TRBV24-1	TRBJ2-7	many	TGTGCCACCAGTGCCTGGGGAGGGACGCGGTACGAGCAGTACTTC	CATSAWGGTRYEQYF
-	TRBV6-1	TRBJ1-5	-	TGTGCCAGCAAGGAGGGTCTTGATGGCAATCAGCCCCAGCATTTT	CASKEGLDGNQPQHF
TRBD1	TRBV7-6	TRBJ1-6	-	TGTGCCAGCGGCGCCGGACAGGGGCGTAATTCACCCCTCCACTTT	CASGAGQGRNSPLHF
TRBD1	TRBV5-1	TRBJ1-2	-	TGCGCCAGCAGCTTGGGACAGGGACACTATGGCTACACCTTC	CASSLGQGHYGYTF
-	TRBV6-5	TRBJ1-1	many	TGTGCCAGCAGTTACCGACGGGGCAACACTGAAGCTTTCTTT	CASSYRRGNTEAFF
TRBD1	TRBV12-3/TRBV12-4	TRBJ1-1	few	TGTGCCAGCTACAGGGGGCCGGCTAACACTGAAGCTTTCTTT	CASYRGPANTEAFF
TRBD2	TRBV4-2	TRBJ2-1	-	TGTGCCAGCAGCCAAGATGCAGCGGGAATCGGTGAGCAGTTCTTC	CASSQDAAGIGEQFF
TRBD2	TRBV9	TRBJ2-3	few	TGTGCCAGCAGCGTAGTTGGGGGAGGGTTCCCAGATACGCAGTATTTT	CASSVVGGGFPDTQYF
TRBD1	TRBV29-1	TRBJ1-2	-	TGCAGCGTTGATAAGACGGGACAGGGGGCTTTTGGCTACACCTTC	CSVDKTGQGAFGYTF
TRBD2	TRBV6-2/TRBV6-3	TRBJ2-7	-	TGTGCCAGCAGTCACCCTAGCGGCATATACGAGCAGTACTTC	CASSHPSGIYEQYF
-	TRBV20-1	TRBJ1-5	once	TGCAGTGCTCCACAGGCGTATAGCAATCAGCCCCAGCATTTT	CSAPQAYSNQPQHF
-	TRBV7-2	TRBJ2-5	-	TGTGCCAGCAGCTCGCAGGGTCTAGAAGAGACCCAGTACTTC	CASSSQGLEETQYF
-	TRBV5-1	TRBJ1-1	few	TGCGCCAGCAGCTTGGTTGGAGGGACCACTGAAGCTTTCTTT	CASSLVGGTTEAFF
TRBD2	TRBV24-1	TRBJ2-1	many	TGTGCCACCAGTGTTACGAGCGGGAGGTGGGGTGAGCAGTTCTTC	CATSVTSGRWGEQFF
-	TRBV29-1	TRBJ1-5	many	TGCAGCGGAGGAGAAGTTGGTCAGCCCCAGCATTTT	CSGGEVGQPQHF
-	TRBV15	TRBJ1-1	many	TGTGCCACCAGCAGAGAGGCGGGCTGGAACACTGAAGCTTTCTTT	CATSREAGWNTEAFF
TRBD2	TRBV20-1	TRBJ2-1	many	TGCAGTGCTAGCACCATAGCGGGAGGGCGTAATGAGCAGTTCTTC	CSASTIAGGRNEQFF
-	TRBV14	TRBJ2-5	few	TGTGCCAGCAGCCCTCTAGGGACACTTCAAGAGACCCAGTACTTC	CASSPLGTLQETQYF
TRBD2	TRBV9	TRBJ2-1	many	TGTGCCAGCAGCGTAAGCGGGTCTAGCGGCTACAATGAGCAGTTCTTC	CASSVSGSSGYNEQFF
-	TRBV5-1	TRBJ1-6	-	TGCGCCAGCAGCTTGGAACCTATTTCACCCCTCCACTTT	CASSLEPISPLHF
TRBD2	TRBV20-1	TRBJ2-7	few	TGCAGTGCTCAAATAAGCGGGAGAACCTACGAGCAGTACTTC	CSAQISGRTYEQYF
-	TRBV7-8	TRBJ2-1	many	TGTGCCAGCAGCTTAGAACTAGCCCGTCACAATGAGCAGTTCTTC	CASSLELARHNEQFF
-	TRBV7-2	TRBJ2-1	few	TGTGCCAGCAGCTGGGATTTAGGTAGGGGCTACAATGAGCAGTTCTTC	CASSWDLGRGYNEQFF
-	TRBV3-1	TRBJ1-1	-	TGTGCCAGCATCCAACAGGGTATTCGGACTGAAGCTTTCTTT	CASIQQGIRTEAFF
-	TRBV29-1	TRBJ1-4	-	TGCAGCGTCTCATCTGGGCTACTAGGAGAAAAACTGTTTTTT	CSVSSGLLGEKLFF
TRBD1	TRBV27	TRBJ1-5	many	TGTGCCAGCAGTGGTACCGGGACAGGGAGCAATCAGCCCCAGCATTTT	CASSGTGTGSNQPQHF
TRBD2	TRBV6-2/TRBV6-3	TRBJ2-1	few	TGTGCCAGCAGTTCGACTAGCGGGAGGGCCGGCTCCTACAATGAGCAGTTCTTC	CASSSTSGRAGSYNEQFF
-	TRBV4-3	TRBJ2-1	many	TGCGCCAGCAGCCAGGAGCGGATTCCCTACAATGAGCAGTTCTTC	CASSQERIPYNEQFF
TRBD2	TRBV2	TRBJ2-1	-	TGTGCCAGCAGCCGACTAGCGGAGGGGGCCAATGAGCAGTTCTTC	CASSRLAEGANEQFF
-	TRBV10-3	TRBJ2-5	-	TGTGCCATCAGAGCCCGGGCCGAAGAGACCCAGTACTTC	CAIRARAEETQYF
-	TRBV20-1	TRBJ1-2	-	TGCAGTGCTTCAAGACAGGCCTCTAACTATGGCTACACCTTC	CSASRQASNYGYTF
-	TRBV5-5	TRBJ2-1	few	TGTGCCAGCAGCTTCCGTATCAATGAGCAGTTCTTC	CASSFRINEQFF
-	TRBV20-1	TRBJ1-4	-	TGCAGTGCTATCGGGAGGGGTGGTGAAAAACTGTTTTTT	CSAIGRGGEKLFF
TRBD1	TRBV25-1	TRBJ1-4	-	TGTGCCAGCAGATTGACAGGGGGCAGTGAAAAACTGTTTTTT	CASRLTGGSEKLFF
TRBD1	TRBV24-1	TRBJ2-3	few	TGTGCCACCAGTGACCGGACAGGGGGATGGGATACGCAGTATTTT	CATSDRTGGWDTQYF
TRBD2	TRBV20-1	TRBJ2-1	many	TGCAGTGCTAGAGATCGCCTAGCGGGACCTTTGAACAATGAGCAGTTCTTC	CSARDRLAGPLNNEQFF
-	TRBV14	TRBJ2-7	-	TGTGCCAGCAGCCTTTCTATCGGGACCCTTCCCCTCGAGCAGTACTTC	CASSLSIGTLPLEQYF
-	TRBV10-3	TRBJ1-2	few	TGTGCCATCAGTGCCGGCAAGGGCGACTATGGCTACACCTTC	CAISAGKGDYGYTF
TRBD2	TRBV20-1	TRBJ2-1	-	TGCAGGGCCATAGCGGGCAATGAGCAGTTCTTC	CRAIAGNEQFF
-	TRBV29-1	TRBJ2-1	few	TGCTCCCTAAGGACAGTCTACAATGAGCAGTTCTTC	CSLRTVYNEQFF
-	TRBV29-1	TRBJ2-1	few	TGCAGCGGTGGCAACAATGAGCAGTTCTTC	CSGGNNEQFF